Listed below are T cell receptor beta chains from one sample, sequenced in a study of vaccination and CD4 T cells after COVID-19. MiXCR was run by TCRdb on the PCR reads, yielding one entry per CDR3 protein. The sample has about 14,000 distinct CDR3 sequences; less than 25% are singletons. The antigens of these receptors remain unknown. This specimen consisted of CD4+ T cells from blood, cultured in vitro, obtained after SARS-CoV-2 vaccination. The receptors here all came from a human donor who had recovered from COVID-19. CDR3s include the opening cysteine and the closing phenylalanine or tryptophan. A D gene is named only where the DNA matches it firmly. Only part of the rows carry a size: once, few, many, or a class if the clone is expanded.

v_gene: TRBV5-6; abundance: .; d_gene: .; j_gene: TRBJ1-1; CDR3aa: CASSIGDSGAFF; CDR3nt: TGTGCCAGCAGCATCGGGGACTCTGGGGCTTTCTTT
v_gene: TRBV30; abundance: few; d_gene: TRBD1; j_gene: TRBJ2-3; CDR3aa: CAWRALLRGRTDTQYF; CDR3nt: TGTGCCTGGAGGGCCCTTCTGAGGGGGCGCACAGATACGCAGTATTTT
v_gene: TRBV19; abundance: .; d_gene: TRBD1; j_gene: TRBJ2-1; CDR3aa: CATGQVLNNEQFF; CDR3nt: TGTGCCACAGGACAGGTATTAAACAATGAGCAGTTCTTC
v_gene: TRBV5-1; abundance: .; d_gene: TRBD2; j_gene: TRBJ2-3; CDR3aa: CASSRGGSTDTQYF; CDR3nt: TGCGCCAGCAGCCGGGGGGGGAGCACAGATACGCAGTATTTT
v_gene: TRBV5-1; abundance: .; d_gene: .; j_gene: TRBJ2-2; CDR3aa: CASSPDYLAGELFF; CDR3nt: TGCGCCAGCAGCCCGGACTACCTGGCCGGGGAGCTGTTTTTT
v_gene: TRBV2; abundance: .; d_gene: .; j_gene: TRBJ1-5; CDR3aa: CASTESWDQPQHF; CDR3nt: TGTGCCAGCACCGAGAGTTGGGACCAGCCCCAGCATTTT
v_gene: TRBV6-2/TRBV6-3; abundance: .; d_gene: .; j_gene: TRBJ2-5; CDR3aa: CASSYGAGLSRGTQYF; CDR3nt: TGTGCCAGCAGTTACGGAGCGGGTCTTTCCCGGGGGACCCAGTACTTC
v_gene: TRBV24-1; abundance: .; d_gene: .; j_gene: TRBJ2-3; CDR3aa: CATDGLPNTDTQYF; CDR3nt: TGTGCCACCGACGGACTACCTAACACAGATACGCAGTATTTT
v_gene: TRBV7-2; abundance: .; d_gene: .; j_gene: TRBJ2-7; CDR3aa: CASSPAGPSSYEQYF; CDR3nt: TGTGCCAGCAGCCCGGCGGGACCGAGCTCCTACGAGCAGTACTTC
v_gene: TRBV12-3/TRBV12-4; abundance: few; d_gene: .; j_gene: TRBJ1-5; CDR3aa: CASSLAQGLGQPQHF; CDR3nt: TGTGCCAGCAGTTTAGCCCAGGGGCTGGGGCAGCCCCAGCATTTT
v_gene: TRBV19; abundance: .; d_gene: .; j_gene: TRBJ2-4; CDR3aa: CASSTTGVGRAKNIQYF; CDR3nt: TGTGCCAGTAGCACAACGGGAGTCGGTAGGGCCAAAAACATTCAGTACTTC
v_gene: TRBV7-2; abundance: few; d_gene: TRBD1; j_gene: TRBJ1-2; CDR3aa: CASSQTGLGYGYTF; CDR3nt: TGTGCCAGCAGCCAGACAGGGTTAGGATATGGCTACACCTTC
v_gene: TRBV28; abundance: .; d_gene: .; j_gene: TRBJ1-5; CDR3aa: CASSYGGVEPQHF; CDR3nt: TGTGCCAGCAGTTACGGGGGGGTGGAGCCCCAGCATTTT
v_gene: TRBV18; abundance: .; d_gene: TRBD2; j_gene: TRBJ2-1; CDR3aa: CASSPPGTSGSGGEQFF; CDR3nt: TGTGCCAGCTCACCACCCGGGACTAGCGGGAGTGGGGGTGAGCAGTTCTTC
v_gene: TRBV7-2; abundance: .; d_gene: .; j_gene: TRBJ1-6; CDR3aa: CASSSHMGGSPLHF; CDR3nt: TGTGCCAGCAGTTCCCATATGGGGGGCTCACCCCTCCACTTT
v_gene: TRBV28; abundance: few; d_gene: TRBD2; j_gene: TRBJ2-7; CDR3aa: CASSSPGTSVYEQYF; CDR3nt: TGTGCCAGCAGTTCCCCCGGGACTAGCGTCTACGAGCAGTACTTC
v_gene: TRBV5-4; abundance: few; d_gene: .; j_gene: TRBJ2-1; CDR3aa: CASSLAKLGLQYSNEQFF; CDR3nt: TGTGCCAGCAGCTTGGCGAAGCTAGGGTTACAATACTCCAATGAGCAGTTCTTC
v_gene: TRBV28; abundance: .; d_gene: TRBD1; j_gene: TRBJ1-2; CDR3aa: CASSSDRDYGYTF; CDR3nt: TGTGCCAGCAGTTCGGACAGGGACTATGGCTACACCTTC
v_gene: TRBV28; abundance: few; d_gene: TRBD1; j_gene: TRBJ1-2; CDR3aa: CAWGQGKGYTF; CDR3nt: TGTGCCTGGGGACAGGGGAAGGGCTACACCTTC
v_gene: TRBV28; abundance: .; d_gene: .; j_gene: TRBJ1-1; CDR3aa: CASSPFLMNTEAFF; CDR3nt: TGTGCCAGCAGTCCCTTTTTAATGAACACTGAAGCTTTCTTT
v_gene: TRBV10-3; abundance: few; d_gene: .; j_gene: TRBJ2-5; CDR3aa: CAIRKPGPQETQYF; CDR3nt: TGTGCCATCAGAAAGCCGGGCCCCCAAGAGACCCAGTACTTC
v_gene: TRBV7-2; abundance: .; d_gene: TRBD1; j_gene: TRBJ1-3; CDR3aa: CASTLRQGAGNTIYF; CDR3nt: TGTGCCAGCACACTACGACAGGGGGCTGGAAACACCATATATTTT
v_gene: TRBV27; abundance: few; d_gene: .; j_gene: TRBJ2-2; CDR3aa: CASRYLDRDTGELFF; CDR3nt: TGTGCCAGCAGGTACCTCGACAGAGACACCGGGGAGCTGTTTTTT
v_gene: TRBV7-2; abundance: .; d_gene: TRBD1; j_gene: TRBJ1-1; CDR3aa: CASSPRQGRTEAFF; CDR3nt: TGTGCCAGCAGCCCGAGACAGGGGAGGACTGAAGCTTTCTTT
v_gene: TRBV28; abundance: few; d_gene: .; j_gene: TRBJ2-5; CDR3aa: CASSPGQETQYF; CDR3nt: TGTGCCAGCAGCCCAGGGCAAGAGACCCAGTACTTC
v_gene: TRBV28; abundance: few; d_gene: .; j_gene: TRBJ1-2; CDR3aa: CASSLMDQPLYYGYTF; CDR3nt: TGTGCCAGCAGTTTAATGGACCAACCCCTTTACTATGGCTACACCTTC
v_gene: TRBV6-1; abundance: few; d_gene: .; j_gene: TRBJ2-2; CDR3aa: CASRTTGTGTGELFF; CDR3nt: TGTGCCAGCAGAACAACCGGGACTGGGACCGGGGAGCTGTTTTTT
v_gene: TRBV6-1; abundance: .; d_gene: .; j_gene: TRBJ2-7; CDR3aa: CASRRDSEQYF; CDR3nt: TGTGCCAGCAGACGGGACTCCGAGCAGTACTTC
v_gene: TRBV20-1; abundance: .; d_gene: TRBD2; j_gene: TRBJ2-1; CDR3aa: CSARRLAGDNEQFF; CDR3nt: TGCAGTGCTAGAAGACTAGCGGGAGATAATGAGCAGTTCTTC
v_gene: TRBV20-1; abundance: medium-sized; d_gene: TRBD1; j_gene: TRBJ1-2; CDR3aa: CSAKAGTGAYGYTF; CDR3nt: TGCAGTGCTAAAGCCGGGACAGGGGCCTATGGCTACACCTTC
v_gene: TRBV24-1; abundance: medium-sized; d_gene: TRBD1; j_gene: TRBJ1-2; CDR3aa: CATAQGGDYGYTF; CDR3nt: TGTGCCACCGCCCAGGGGGGGGACTATGGCTACACCTTC
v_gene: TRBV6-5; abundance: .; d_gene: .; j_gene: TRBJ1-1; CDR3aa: CASSYLFENTEAFF; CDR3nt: TGTGCCAGCAGTTACTTGTTTGAGAACACTGAAGCTTTCTTT
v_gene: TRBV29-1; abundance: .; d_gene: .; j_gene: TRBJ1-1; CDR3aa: CSAPNQGPNTEAFF; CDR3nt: TGCAGCGCTCCCAATCAGGGACCGAACACTGAAGCTTTCTTT
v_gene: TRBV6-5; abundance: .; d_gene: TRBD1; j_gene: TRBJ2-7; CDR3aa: CASSSPDRATYEQYF; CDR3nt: TGTGCCAGCAGTTCACCGGACAGGGCGACCTACGAGCAGTACTTC
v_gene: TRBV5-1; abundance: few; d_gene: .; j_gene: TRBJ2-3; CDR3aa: CASSLGGGSTDTQYF; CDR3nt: TGCGCCAGCAGCTTGGGGGGCGGCTCCACAGATACGCAGTATTTT
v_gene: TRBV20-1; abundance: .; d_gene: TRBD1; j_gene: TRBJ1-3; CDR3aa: CSAKRDRPGGTTYF; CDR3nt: TGCAGTGCTAAAAGGGACAGGCCCGGGGGCACCACATATTTT
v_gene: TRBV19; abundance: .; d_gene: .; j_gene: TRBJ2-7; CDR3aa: CASSITWMDEQYF; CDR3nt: TGTGCCAGTAGTATAACATGGATGGACGAGCAGTACTTC
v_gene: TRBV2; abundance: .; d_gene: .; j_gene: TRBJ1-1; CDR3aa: CASPPRENTEAFF; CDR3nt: TGTGCCAGCCCTCCACGGGAGAACACTGAAGCTTTCTTT
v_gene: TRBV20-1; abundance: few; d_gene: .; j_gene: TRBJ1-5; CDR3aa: CSAQTGRSTQPQHF; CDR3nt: TGCAGTGCCCAGACAGGTAGATCGACTCAGCCCCAGCATTTT
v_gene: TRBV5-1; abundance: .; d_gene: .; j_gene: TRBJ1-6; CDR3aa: CASSRGTQYSPLHF; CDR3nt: TGCGCCAGCAGTCGCGGGACTCAGTATTCACCCCTCCACTTT
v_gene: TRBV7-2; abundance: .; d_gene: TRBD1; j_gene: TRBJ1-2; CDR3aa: CASSLPGTGDGYTF; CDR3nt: TGTGCCAGCAGCTTACCCGGGACAGGGGATGGCTACACCTTC
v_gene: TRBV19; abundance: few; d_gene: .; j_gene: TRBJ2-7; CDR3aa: CASSISTGTGGYHEQYF; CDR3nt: TGTGCCAGTAGTATATCCACCGGCACCGGAGGTTACCACGAGCAGTACTTC
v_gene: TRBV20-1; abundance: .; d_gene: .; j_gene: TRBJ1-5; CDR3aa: CSARRGDGPSLNQPQHF; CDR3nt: TGCAGTGCTAGACGCGGGGACGGTCCCTCCTTAAATCAGCCCCAGCATTTT
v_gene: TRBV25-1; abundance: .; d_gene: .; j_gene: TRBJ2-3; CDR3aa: CASSPSGGSDTQYF; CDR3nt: TGTGCCAGCAGTCCATCTGGGGGTTCGGATACGCAGTATTTT
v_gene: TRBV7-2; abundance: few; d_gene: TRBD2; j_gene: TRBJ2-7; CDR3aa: CASSLRTSGASEQYF; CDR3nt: TGTGCCAGCAGCCTCCGGACTAGCGGTGCTTCGGAGCAGTACTTC
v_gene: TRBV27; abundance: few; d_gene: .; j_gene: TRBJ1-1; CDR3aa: CAIPDIMNTEAFF; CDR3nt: TGTGCCATCCCAGACATCATGAACACTGAAGCTTTCTTT
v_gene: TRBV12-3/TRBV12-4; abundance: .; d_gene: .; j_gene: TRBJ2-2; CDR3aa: CASRSGTANTGELFF; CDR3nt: TGTGCCAGCAGGAGCGGGACAGCGAACACCGGGGAGCTGTTTTTT
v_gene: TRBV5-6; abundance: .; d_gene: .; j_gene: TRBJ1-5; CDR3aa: CASSFQGRNQPQHF; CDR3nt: TGTGCCAGCAGCTTTCAGGGGCGCAATCAGCCCCAGCATTTT
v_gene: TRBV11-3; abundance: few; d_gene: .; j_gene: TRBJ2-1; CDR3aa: CASSLGQGGAEQFF; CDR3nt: TGTGCCAGCAGCTTAGGACAGGGAGGAGCTGAGCAGTTCTTC
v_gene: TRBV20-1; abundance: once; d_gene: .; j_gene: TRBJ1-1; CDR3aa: CSSFGGQSNTEAFF; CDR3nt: TGCAGCAGCTTCGGTGGGCAGTCCAACACTGAAGCTTTCTTT
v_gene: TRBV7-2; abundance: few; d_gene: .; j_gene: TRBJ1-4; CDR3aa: CASSLGYRALNEKLFF; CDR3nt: TGTGCCAGCAGCTTAGGATACAGAGCTCTAAATGAAAAACTGTTTTTT
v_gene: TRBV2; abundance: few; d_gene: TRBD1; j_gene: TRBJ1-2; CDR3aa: CASSSNRGNYGYTF; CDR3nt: TGTGCCAGCAGTTCAAACAGGGGGAACTATGGCTACACCTTC
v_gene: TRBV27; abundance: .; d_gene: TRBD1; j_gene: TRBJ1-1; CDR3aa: CASSLRTGGNTEAFF; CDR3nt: TGTGCCAGCAGTCTTCGGACAGGGGGGAACACTGAAGCTTTCTTT
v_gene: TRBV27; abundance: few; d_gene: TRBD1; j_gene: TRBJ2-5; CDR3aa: CASSLLGTGEETQYF; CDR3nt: TGTGCCAGCAGTTTGCTGGGGACAGGGGAAGAGACCCAGTACTTC
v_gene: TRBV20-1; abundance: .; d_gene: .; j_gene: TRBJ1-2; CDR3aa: CSARSWDNYGYTF; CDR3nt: TGCAGTGCCAGGTCGTGGGACAACTATGGCTACACCTTC
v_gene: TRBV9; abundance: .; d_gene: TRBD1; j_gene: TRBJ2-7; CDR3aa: CASSPRQGEAYEQYF; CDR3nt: TGTGCCAGCAGCCCCCGACAGGGGGAGGCCTACGAGCAGTACTTC
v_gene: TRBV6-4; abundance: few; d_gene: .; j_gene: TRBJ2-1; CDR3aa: CASSGTHGPYNEQFF; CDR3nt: TGTGCCAGCAGTGGGACTCATGGACCCTACAATGAGCAGTTCTTC
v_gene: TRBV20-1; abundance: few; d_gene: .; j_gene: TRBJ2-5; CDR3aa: CSASRGGTETQYF; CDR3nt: TGCAGTGCTTCTAGGGGGGGAACGGAGACCCAGTACTTC
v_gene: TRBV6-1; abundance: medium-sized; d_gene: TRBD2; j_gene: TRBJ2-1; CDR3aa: CASSLAGPNEQFF; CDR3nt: TGTGCCAGCAGTCTAGCGGGACCTAATGAGCAGTTCTTC